This entry lists 20 T cell receptor beta chains sequenced from one sample in a study of cytomegalovirus exposure and HLA in healthy donors (dated by TCRdb to the late 2010s). The method was the immunoSEQ multiplex PCR assay. A mixture of 60 forward primers for TCR Vbeta segments and 13 reverse primers for TCR Jbeta segments was used in the multiplex PCR. This is the immuneACCESS table as TCRdb keeps it, with only in-frame sequences that have V and J called. A part of the clones is gone; compared with another copy, unresolved V genes explain less than half, and the rest is unexplained. The sample table shows under 110,000 clones, and around four fifths are seen once. The ten top clones hold over 3.5% of the sample. Sequencing was performed on PBMCs. Every receptor here comes from a man between 40 and 49 years old in good health and CMV-seronegative.

The chain uses TRBV6-5 and TRBJ2-7; D is undetermined. Germline V CDR1 and CDR2: MNHEY, SVGAGI. The CDR3 extends over 15 amino acids. Trimming removed 0 bases from V and 6 bases from J, with 15 bases in between. CDR3 DNA sequence: TGTGCCAGCAGTTACTCGAACGCACTTTGGAGCGAGCAGTACTTC. Encoded protein: CASSYSNALWSEQYF.

This chain connects TRBV19 to TRBJ2-1; possible D gene TRBD2, 5 bases. The CDR3 is made up of 12 amino acids. The germline V gene has CDR1 LNHDA and CDR2 SQIVND (reference sequence). V lost 3 bases, J lost 8 bases, and 8 bases lay in between. CDR3 residues: CASSIGVDEQFF. The CDR3 region has the DNA TGTGCCAGTAGTATCGGGGTGGATGAGCAGTTCTTC.

The rearrangement links TRBV11-2 to TRBJ1-1; D not resolved. This CDR3 region has 12 residues. Germline CDR1 is SGHAT and CDR2 is FQNNGV. The V end was cut by 6 bases, the J end by 0 bases, with 5 bases between. In DNA, the CDR3 is TGTGCCAGCAGACTAATGAACACTGAAGCTTTCTTT. Translated, it gives CASRLMNTEAFF. Complete variable domain (other parts from reference TRBV11-2 and TRBJ1-1): EAGVAQSPRYKIIEKRQSVAFWCNPISGHATLYWYQQILGQGPKLLIQFQNNGVVDDSQLPKDRFSAERLKGVDSTLKIQPAKLEDSAVYLCASRLMNTEAFFGQGTRLTVV.

This clone was found a few times. The chain uses TRBV18 and TRBJ2-1; 11 bases fit TRBD2. V dropped 0 bases and J dropped 6; count of bases not matched to a gene: 4. The CDR3 spans 16 residues. The germline gives CDR1 KGHSH, CDR2 LQKENI. CDR3 loop: CASSPPTSGGLNEQFF. In DNA, the CDR3 is TGTGCCAGCTCACCACCCACTAGCGGGGGCCTCAATGAGCAGTTCTTC.

The V and J genes are TRBV28 and TRBJ1-2; a weak D match, TRBD1 (6 bases). Deletions cut 5 bases from V and 8 bases from J, with 9 bases between. The CDR3 runs to 11 residues. In germline, CDR1 is MDHEN, CDR2 SYDVKM. CDR3 nucleotides: TGTGCCAGCAGTCAGGGGCTAGGCTACACCTTC. Translating gives CASSQGLGYTF.

This clone has just a few counts. This sample includes further DNA sequences coding for the same CDR3. The chain is built from TRBV7-9 and TRBJ2-3; 9 positions match TRBD1. The CDR3 has 15 residues. The J segment lost 0 bases and the V segment lost 5 bases, leaving 3 bases of the junction unmatched. Germline values: CDR1 SEHNR, CDR2 FQNEAQ (reference sequence). The CDR3 sequence is CASSPGQGSTDTQYF. The CDR3 DNA is TGTGCCAGCAGCCCGGGACAGGGTAGCACAGATACGCAGTATTTT.

In this sample, this clone turned up a few times. The chain joins TRBV5-8 to TRBJ2-7; 9 bases align to TRBD1. Germline V gene lookup returns CDR1 SGHTS and CDR2 YDEGEE. Trimming took 3 bases from V and 3 from J; bases not matched to a gene: 1. The CDR3 totals 13 residues. The CDR3 sequence is CASSWTGDYEQYV. The CDR3 bases are TGTGCCAGCAGCTGGACAGGGGACTACGAGCAGTACGTC.

J is TRBJ1-2 and V is TRBV30, with 10 bases aligning to TRBD1. The CDR3 spans 14 residues. The J segment lost 5 bases and the V segment lost 2 bases, leaving 5 bases of the junction unmatched. Germline V gene lookup returns CDR1 GTSNPN and CDR2 SVGIG (reference sequence). The CDR3 is CAWSFRDRGYGYTF. CDR3 DNA sequence: TGTGCCTGGAGTTTCCGGGACAGGGGTTATGGCTACACCTTC.

V is TRBV6-6 and J is TRBJ1-4; D unresolved. V gave up 6 bases and J gave up 7 bases, with 9 bases separating them. Germline V gene sequence: CDR1 MNHNY, CDR2 SVGAGI (reference sequence). This CDR3 region has 12 residues. The CDR3 sequence is CASSRRSEKLFF. The CDR3 coding sequence is TGTGCCAGCAGCAGGAGGAGTGAAAAACTGTTTTTT.

This clone has just a few counts. The chain joins TRBV6-5 to TRBJ2-3, with D possibly matching TRBD2 (6 bases). CDR1 is MNHEY and CDR2 is SVGAGI in the germline V gene. V was cut by 8 bases and J by 6 bases, with 12 bases left in between. The CDR3 covers 12 residues. The CDR3 nucleotides read TGTGCCAGCCCGGGGGTGGCTGATACGCAGTATTTT. Protein: CASPGVADTQYF.

This clone appeared a few times. V is TRBV29-1 and J is TRBJ2-1, with 11 bases aligning to TRBD2. Germline trimming cut 3 bases from V and 0 bases from J; bases unmatched to any gene: 10. The CDR3 contains 18 residues. Germline V gene lookup returns CDR1 SQVTM and CDR2 ANQGSEA. The CDR3 reads CSVDGVAGGRGSYNEQFF. The DNA for the CDR3 is TGCAGCGTTGACGGGGTAGCGGGGGGGCGGGGCTCCTACAATGAGCAGTTCTTC.

This clone was seen just once. V usage is TRBV5-5 and J usage is TRBJ1-2; the D is unclear. This CDR3 is 14 amino acids long. Germline V gene lookup returns CDR1 SGHKS and CDR2 YYEKEE (reference sequence). Trimming removed 0 bases from V and 0 bases from J, with 6 bases in between. CDR3 DNA sequence: TGTGCCAGCAGCTTGGACAGATCTAACTATGGCTACACCTTC. Its protein is CASSLDRSNYGYTF.

The V call is TRBV15, the J call TRBJ1-1; D is uncertain. V was clipped by 4 bases and J by 0 bases, with 6 bases between them. The CDR3 has 13 amino acids. CDR1 is LNHNV, CDR2 YYDKDF, per germline (reference sequence). This chain's CDR3 is CATSTGMNTEAFF. The CDR3 DNA reads TGTGCCACCAGCACCGGTATGAACACTGAAGCTTTCTTT.

The chain has TRBV9 and TRBJ2-1; the match to TRBD1 covers 9 bases. With V trimmed by 4 bases and J by 9 bases, 5 bases remained unmatched. This CDR3 spans 13 amino acids. Per germline, CDR1 SGDLS and CDR2 YYNGEE. Written as DNA, the CDR3 is TGTGCCAGCAGCTTTACAGGGGGCTTTGAGCAGTTCTTC. Residues: CASSFTGGFEQFF. The variable domain in full, with the rest retrieved from reference TRBV9 and TRBJ2-1, is DSGVTQTPKHLITATGQRVTLRCSPRSGDLSVYWYQQSLDQGLQFLIQYYNGEERAKGNILERFSAQQFPDLHSELNLSSLELGDSALYFCASSFTGGFEQFFGPGTRLTVL.

The chain links TRBV27 to TRBJ2-3; D possibly corresponds to TRBD1 (5 bases). V lost 8 bases, J lost 0 bases, and 9 bases lay in between. CDR3 length: 13 residues. Looked up from germline, CDR1 is MNHEY and CDR2 is SMNVEV (reference sequence). In nucleotides, the CDR3 is TGTGCCAGCCGGCAGGGTAGCACAGATACGCAGTATTTT. It codes for CASRQGSTDTQYF.

The chain employs TRBV12-1 and TRBJ2-1; no DNA check was done on the table's D call, TRBD2. TRBV12-1 is a listed pseudogene. The CDR3 totals 18 residues. CDR3 DNA: TGTGCCAGCAGCCCTACTAGCGGGGGGCCTGAGAGCTACAATGAGCAGTTCTTC. Translated: CASSPTSGGPESYNEQFF.

In its sample, this clone was seen once. This chain joins TRBV5-4 and TRBJ2-3; 9 bases are shared with TRBD2. The CDR3 is 16 amino acids. V lost 0 bases, J lost 3 bases, and 5 bases stayed unmatched. The V gene's germline CDR1 is SGHNT and CDR2 YYREEE (reference sequence). The CDR3 here is CASSLAGLARTDTQYF. CDR3 DNA sequence: TGTGCCAGCAGCTTGGCCGGACTAGCGCGAACAGATACGCAGTATTTT.

A few counts support this clone. The chain employs TRBV5-6 and TRBJ1-1; 7 positions agree with TRBD1. The V segment lost 5 bases and the J segment 1 base; nucleotides outside the gene matches: 8. The CDR3 covers 15 residues. Germline CDR1 SGHDT, CDR2 YYEEEE. DNA of the CDR3: TGTGCCAGCAGTAGTTACAGGGGCGGGAACACTGAAGCTTTCTTT. Translated, it gives CASSSYRGGNTEAFF. The full variable domain, completed using reference TRBV5-6 and TRBJ1-1, is DAGVTQSPTHLIKTRGQQVTLRCSPKSGHDTVSWYQQALGQGPQFIFQYYEEEERQRGNFPDRFSGHQFPNYSSELNVNALLLGDSALYLCASSSYRGGNTEAFFGQGTRLTVV.

The gene calls are TRBV10-2 and TRBJ2-3; D is perhaps TRBD1 (6 bases). CDR1 is WSHSY, CDR2 SAAADI, per germline. V was trimmed by 4 bases and J by 6 bases, leaving 8 bases between them. The CDR3 covers 12 residues. The CDR3, as DNA: TGCGCCAGCAGTGCAGGGGCCGATACGCAGTATTTT. Protein product: CASSAGADTQYF.

This clone was seen only a few times. The CDR3 DNA reads as TGTGCCAGCAGATTTCGGACCCGGGACAAAAAGTTCTTC. Translating it yields CASRFRTRDKKFF. The chain uses TRBV7-2 and TRBJ2-1; D perhaps matches TRBD1 (6 bases). Looked up from germline, CDR1 is SGHTA and CDR2 is FQGNSA. The CDR3 contains 13 residues. Trimming left V 6 bases short and J 14 bases short, with 20 bases between.